This T cell receptor beta chain emerged from a study of blood T cell repertoires in COVID-19. Across the whole study: Specimens from acute and convalescent COVID-19 originated in the United States, Italy and Spain. T cells, B-cell-depleted T cells, or PBMCs provided the cDNA or gDNA that served as material.

Original processing methods: Amplification of reference gene primers was used by the study to estimate nucleated cell counts. Sequenced by immunoSEQ multiplex PCR; TCRdb stores in-frame clones only, minus some. Clone size and V and J calls were adopted from that table, with D and trimming inferred from the DNA. Among around 100,000 clones listed, approximately 89% were seen once. Trimming at V came to 4 bases and at J to 1 base, leaving 4 bases not matched to a gene. CDR3 length equals 15 residues. Germline CDR1 and CDR2: MDHEN and SYDVKM. The sequence was collected from a human donor with acute or convalescent COVID-19. The donor label of this sample is uncertain. Sequencing was done on a sample of peripheral blood. The V gene is TRBV28, the J gene TRBJ1-2; 9 bases agree with TRBD1. This CDR3 is CASSSGQGRNYGYTF. CDR3 nucleotides: TGTGCCAGCAGTTCGGGACAGGGTCGTAACTATGGCTACACCTTC.